Listed here are 28 T cell receptor beta chains from one sample, sequenced in a study of blood T cell repertoires in COVID-19. Produced via immunoSEQ multiplex PCR; TCRdb's table is partial and in-frame only. The sample carries 300,000 to 450,000 clones, roughly 77% recorded once. The material sequenced was peripheral blood. The receptor source for this set is a human donor with acute or convalescent COVID-19. The donor label of this sample is uncertain.

This clone came up once. The V call is TRBV5-5, the J call TRBJ1-1; 12 positions agree with TRBD1. Germline-derived CDR1 and CDR2 are SGHKS and YYEKEE (reference sequence). Trimming at V came to 1 base and at J to 10 bases, leaving 2 bases not matched to a gene. The CDR3 runs 13 residues. CDR3 sequence: CASSLKGQGAAFF. CDR3 in DNA: TGTGCCAGCAGCTTGAAGGGACAGGGGGCAGCTTTCTTT. Based on the CDR3 plus reference TRBV5-5 and TRBJ1-1, the full variable domain is DAGVTQSPTHLIKTRGQQVTLRCSPISGHKSVSWYQQVLGQGPQFIFQYYEKEERGRGNFPDRFSARQFPNYSSELNVNALLLGDSALYLCASSLKGQGAAFFGQGTRLTVV.

The chain combines TRBV5-5 with TRBJ1-6; TRBD1 matches at 12 bases. V dropped 4 bases and J dropped 7; count of bases not matched to a gene: 9. The germline gives CDR1 SGHKS, CDR2 YYEKEE (reference sequence). The CDR3 is made up of 17 amino acids. CDR3 sequence reads: CASSDYRDRGRNSPLHF. The CDR3 region has the DNA TGTGCCAGCAGCGACTACCGGGACAGGGGGCGGAATTCACCCCTCCACTTT. Full variable domain (rest looked up from reference TRBV5-5 and TRBJ1-6): DAGVTQSPTHLIKTRGQQVTLRCSPISGHKSVSWYQQVLGQGPQFIFQYYEKEERGRGNFPDRFSARQFPNYSSELNVNALLLGDSALYLCASSDYRDRGRNSPLHFGNGTRLTVT.

The chain carries TRBV19 and TRBJ2-7, with a weak D call TRBD1 (5 bases). The germline CDR1 and CDR2 sequences are LNHDA and SQIVND (reference sequence). V dropped 3 bases and J dropped 2 bases, with 8 bases sitting between them. The CDR3 length is 13 residues. CDR3 DNA: TGTGCCAGTAGTATGGCGGACACCTACGAGCAGTACTTC. Its protein product is CASSMADTYEQYF.

The chain uses TRBV4-1 and TRBJ1-6; D is unresolved. CDR3 size: 16 residues. V was clipped by 4 bases and J by 10 bases, with 20 bases between them. Per the germline V gene, CDR1 is MGHRA and CDR2 is YSYEKL. CDR3 region: CASSPTAEGVPSPLHF. The CDR3 bases are TGCGCCAGCAGCCCAACCGCGGAAGGTGTACCGTCACCCCTCCACTTT.

The chain has TRBV19 and TRBJ2-3; 7 bases line up with TRBD2. From germline, CDR1 is LNHDA and CDR2 SQIVND (reference sequence). The CDR3 has 17 amino acids. Unmatched junction bases numbered 11, after V lost 3 bases and J lost 2 bases. CDR3 amino acids: CASSIFRRGTNTDTQYF. CDR3 nucleotide sequence: TGTGCCAGTAGTATTTTTCGGCGGGGGACCAACACAGATACGCAGTATTTT.

This clone was counted ten times or more. The chain employs TRBV4-2 and TRBJ1-6; D gene ambiguous. From germline, CDR1 is LGHNA and CDR2 YNFKEQ. CDR3 length: 13 residues. Trimming pared 0 bases from V and 10 bases from J, leaving 7 bases between. Here the CDR3 reads CASSQDRVSPLHF. The CDR3 DNA sequence: TGTGCCAGCAGCCAAGATCGGGTCTCACCCCTCCACTTT.

The chain is built from TRBV2 and TRBJ2-7, with 8 bases fitting TRBD1. The CDR3 runs to 15 residues. V lost 2 bases to trimming and J lost 3 bases; unmatched junction nucleotides: 6. From germline, CDR1 is SNHLY and CDR2 FYNNEI. The DNA for the CDR3 is TGTGCCAGCAGTGAATGGGGGACAGGAAGCTACGAGCAGTACTTC. It translates to CASSEWGTGSYEQYF.

The rearrangement links TRBV27 to TRBJ1-1, with D possibly matching TRBD1 (6 bases). The CDR3 covers 12 residues. V was cut by 6 bases and J by 8 bases, with 13 bases left in between. In germline, CDR1 is MNHEY, CDR2 SMNVEV (reference sequence). This CDR3 reads CASSSLDREAFF. The CDR3 nucleotides read TGTGCCAGCAGCTCTCTTGACAGGGAAGCTTTCTTT.

V is TRBV27 and J is TRBJ2-4, with a possible D match to TRBD2 (5 bases). The ends were cut back, 6 bases at V and 0 bases at J, with 9 bases in the middle. CDR1 MNHEY and CDR2 SMNVEV come from the germline V gene (reference sequence). This CDR3 is 14 amino acids long. The CDR3 DNA follows: TGTGCCAGCAGGTCGGACTTAGCCAAAAACATTCAGTACTTC. Its protein product is CASRSDLAKNIQYF.

This chain joins TRBV1 and TRBJ2-7; the listed D gene, TRBD2, was not tested against the DNA. TRBV1 is a known pseudogene. The CDR3 length is 16 residues. The CDR3 bases are TGCACCAGCAGCCGGACCTTAGCGGGAGGGGGCTACGAGCAGTACTTC. It translates to CTSSRTLAGGGYEQYF.

V and J are TRBV19 and TRBJ1-5, with TRBD1 matching over 10 bases. The CDR3 is made up of 14 amino acids. Germline lookup yields CDR1 LNHDA and CDR2 SQIVND (reference sequence). The ends lost 10 bases at V and 5 bases at J; junction bases unmatched: 8. This CDR3 reads CATPRQGAYQPQHF. In DNA form, the CDR3 reads TGTGCCACCCCGCGACAGGGGGCGTATCAGCCCCAGCATTTT.

The chain recombines TRBV19 with TRBJ1-3; 8 nucleotides match TRBD1. J gave up 1 base and V 7 bases, and 15 bases lay outside the gene matches. The CDR3 is 18 residues long. Germline V gene lookup returns CDR1 LNHDA and CDR2 SQIVND (reference sequence). The CDR3 loop reads CASTLGGTGTSSGNTIYF. The DNA of the CDR3 is TGTGCCAGTACCCTGGGGGGGACAGGCACTTCATCTGGAAACACCATATATTTT.

This chain connects TRBV7-9 to TRBJ2-2, with TRBD2 as a possible D gene (5 bases). The CDR3 covers 11 residues. Trimming took off 8 bases at V and 4 bases at J, with 5 bases between the two ends. Germline V CDR1 and CDR2: SEHNR, FQNEAQ (reference sequence). Here the CDR3 DNA reads TGTGCCAGCCGGGGCACCGGGGAGCTGTTTTTT. Encoded protein: CASRGTGELFF.

The chain is built from TRBV7-6 and TRBJ2-2, with 9 bases identical to TRBD2. This CDR3 contains 15 residues. Germline V lookup: CDR1 SGHVS, CDR2 FNYEAQ. Trimming removed 1 base from V and 5 bases from J; junction bases left unmatched: 2. The CDR3 loop is CASSLVAGATGELFF. CDR3 in DNA: TGTGCCAGCAGCTTAGTAGCGGGAGCTACCGGGGAGCTGTTTTTT.

J is TRBJ2-5 and V is TRBV19; 10 nucleotides line up with TRBD2. This CDR3 comprises 14 residues. Germline CDR1 is LNHDA and CDR2 is SQIVND (reference sequence). Trimming removed 4 bases from V and 8 bases from J; junction bases left unmatched: 7. The CDR3 nucleotides read TGTGCCAGTAGTACTTCTAGCGGGAGTGTAACCCAGTACTTC. This encodes CASSTSSGSVTQYF.

V is TRBV7-9 and J is TRBJ2-1, with D perhaps matching TRBD1 (7 bases). The V end was cut by 5 bases, the J end by 4 bases, with 21 bases between. Looked up from germline, CDR1 is SEHNR and CDR2 is FQNEAQ (reference sequence). The CDR3 sequence is 17 residues long. The CDR3 DNA sequence: TGTGCCAGCAGCCTACCCAGGGCAGGGGGGAAATACAATGAGCAGTTCTTC. It yields the protein CASSLPRAGGKYNEQFF.

The J gene is TRBJ1-5, the V gene TRBV9, with D uncertain. Trimming cost V 0 bases and J 0 bases, with 4 bases left between them. Germline CDR1 reads SGDLS; CDR2 reads YYNGEE. This CDR3 region has 14 residues. The CDR3 coding sequence is TGTGCCAGCAGCGTAGACTATAGCAATCAGCCCCAGCATTTT. Translation: CASSVDYSNQPQHF.

The rearrangement uses TRBV7-7 and TRBJ2-2; weak D call: TRBD2 (5 bases). The V gene lost 5 bases and the J gene lost 0 bases, with 16 bases spanning the gap. This CDR3 contains 17 residues. Germline V gives CDR1 SSHAT, CDR2 FNYEAQ (reference sequence). In DNA form, the CDR3 reads TGTGCCAGCAGCCCGCGCCGGGAATTCGCGAACACCGGGGAGCTGTTTTTT. This translates into CASSPRREFANTGELFF.

CDR3 loop: CASSLARERGREQFF. CDR3 in DNA: TGTGCCAGCAGCTTAGCGCGGGAGCGGGGGCGCGAGCAGTTCTTC. This rearrangement joins TRBV7-2 to TRBJ2-1; 8 nucleotides match TRBD2. Germline V gene data show CDR1 as SGHTA and CDR2 as FQGNSA. The CDR3 spans 15 residues. J lost 10 bases, V lost 0 bases, and 8 bases had no gene match.

This clone was observed once. The chain uses TRBV4-1 and TRBJ2-7; D is perhaps TRBD1 (5 bases). Germline V gene data show CDR1 as MGHRA and CDR2 as YSYEKL. V gave up 1 base and J gave up 0 bases, with 10 bases separating them. This CDR3 spans 15 amino acids. CDR3 amino acids: CASSQAAGNSYEQYF. CDR3 in DNA: TGCGCCAGCAGCCAAGCGGCAGGGAACTCCTACGAGCAGTACTTC.

V gene TRBV7-9 combines with J gene TRBJ1-1, with no clear D. CDR1 is SEHNR and CDR2 is FQNEAQ in the germline V gene (reference sequence). V was shortened by 0 bases and J by 4 bases, with 12 bases between the two germline ends. The CDR3 runs 15 residues. The CDR3 DNA reads as TGTGCCAGCAGCTTAGCGCGTGGGAGGAGCACTGAAGCTTTCTTT. Translation gives CASSLARGRSTEAFF.

This chain links TRBV25-1 with TRBJ1-1; TRBD1 might be the D (5 bases). The CDR3 runs 14 residues. CDR1 is MGHDK, CDR2 SYGVNS, per germline. Trimming stripped 5 bases from V and 4 bases from J, with 14 bases between. The CDR3 region has the DNA TGTGCCAGCAGTCCCCGGGGGGGTAGCACTGAAGCTTTCTTT. Amino acid sequence: CASSPRGGSTEAFF.

The V gene is TRBV18, the J gene TRBJ2-2; D not resolved. Germline loops: CDR1 KGHSH, CDR2 LQKENI. The CDR3 is made up of 13 amino acids. V lost 3 bases and J lost 6, with 8 bases in between. CDR3 nucleotide sequence: TGTGCCAGCTCACCCTTACCGGCCGGGGAGCTGTTTTTT. As protein: CASSPLPAGELFF. Supplemented by reference TRBV18 and TRBJ2-2, the full variable domain reads NAGVMQNPRHLVRRRGQEARLRCSPMKGHSHVYWYRQLPEEGLKFMVYLQKENIIDESGMPKERFSAEFPKEGPSILRIQQVVRGDSAAYFCASSPLPAGELFFGEGSRLTVL.

This chain joins TRBV7-2 and TRBJ1-2; 9 positions agree with TRBD1. Germline CDR1 and CDR2: SGHTA and FQGNSA. CDR3 length: 13 residues. V was clipped by 5 bases and J by 7 bases; unmatched bases: 5. CDR3 in amino acids: CASSPRTGAGYTF. CDR3 nucleotide sequence: TGTGCCAGCAGCCCTCGGACAGGGGCTGGCTACACCTTC.

The V and J genes are TRBV21-1 and TRBJ1-1; TRBD1 is the table's D call and was not checked against the DNA. TRBV21-1 is tagged as a pseudogene. The CDR3 covers 15 residues. In DNA, the CDR3 is TGTGCCAGCAGCACCCTTTCTGCAGGGAACACTGAAGCTTTCTTT. It codes for CASSTLSAGNTEAFF.

The chain joins TRBV30 to TRBJ1-5, with D tentatively TRBD1 (6 bases). This CDR3 spans 15 amino acids. V was shortened by 1 base and J by 2 bases, with 12 bases between the two germline ends. CDR1 GTSNPN and CDR2 SVGIG come from the germline V gene (reference sequence). The CDR3 region has the DNA TGTGCCTGGAGTGATCAGGGGATCGGCAATCAGCCCCAGCATTTT. Protein product: CAWSDQGIGNQPQHF.

The chain employs TRBV5-1 and TRBJ1-2; D perhaps matches TRBD1 (6 bases). The CDR3 has 16 amino acids. The V gene lost 0 bases and the J gene lost 6 bases, with 18 bases spanning the gap. CDR1 SGHRS and CDR2 YFSETQ come from the germline V gene. The chain's CDR3 is CASSLAGQGLGNGYTF. CDR3 nucleotides: TGCGCCAGCAGCTTGGCCGGGCAGGGGCTGGGAAATGGCTACACCTTC.

The chain recombines TRBV29-1 with TRBJ1-4; maybe TRBD1 (5 bases). The V gene's germline CDR1 is SQVTM and CDR2 ANQGSEA. Trimming removed 4 bases at V and 0 bases at J, with 9 bases between. The CDR3 has 14 amino acids. The CDR3 DNA follows: TGCAGCGTTGGTACAGGAGCAACTAATGAAAAACTGTTTTTT. It is translated as CSVGTGATNEKLFF.